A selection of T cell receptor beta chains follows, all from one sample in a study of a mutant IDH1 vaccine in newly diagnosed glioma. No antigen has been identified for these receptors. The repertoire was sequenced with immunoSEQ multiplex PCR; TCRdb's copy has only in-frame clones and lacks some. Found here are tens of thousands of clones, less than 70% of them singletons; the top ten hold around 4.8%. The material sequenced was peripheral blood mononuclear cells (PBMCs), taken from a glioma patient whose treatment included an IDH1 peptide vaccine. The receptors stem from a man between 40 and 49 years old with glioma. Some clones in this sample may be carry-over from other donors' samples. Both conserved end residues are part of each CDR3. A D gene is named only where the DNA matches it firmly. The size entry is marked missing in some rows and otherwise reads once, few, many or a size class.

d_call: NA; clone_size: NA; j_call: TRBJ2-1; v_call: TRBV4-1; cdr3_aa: CASSQEGTEQFF; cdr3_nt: TGCGCCAGCAGCCAAGAGGGAACTGAGCAGTTCTTC
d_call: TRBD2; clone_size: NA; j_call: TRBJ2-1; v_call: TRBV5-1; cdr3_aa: CASSPPLSGRTYNEQFF; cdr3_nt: TGCGCCAGCAGCCCCCCACTTAGCGGGAGGACCTACAATGAGCAGTTCTTC
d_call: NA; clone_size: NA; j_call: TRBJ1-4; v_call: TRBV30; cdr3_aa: CAWSDRARQGYNEKLFF; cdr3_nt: TGTGCCTGGAGTGACAGGGCTCGGCAGGGATATAATGAAAAACTGTTTTTT
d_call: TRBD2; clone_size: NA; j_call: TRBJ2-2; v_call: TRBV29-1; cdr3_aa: CSVGSGVGGGELFF; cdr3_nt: TGCAGCGTTGGTAGCGGGGTAGGGGGCGGGGAGCTGTTTTTT
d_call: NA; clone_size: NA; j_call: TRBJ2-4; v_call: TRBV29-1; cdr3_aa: CSARTQGLAKNIQYF; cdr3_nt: TGCAGCGCACGGACACAGGGCCTAGCCAAAAACATTCAGTACTTC
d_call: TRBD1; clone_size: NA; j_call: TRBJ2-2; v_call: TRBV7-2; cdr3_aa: CASSHGQGSTGELFF; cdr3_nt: TGTGCCAGCAGCCACGGACAGGGGTCCACCGGGGAGCTGTTTTTT
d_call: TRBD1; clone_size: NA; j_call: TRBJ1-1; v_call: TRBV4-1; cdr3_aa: CASSQVVAGGTEAFF; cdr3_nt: TGCGCCAGCAGCCAAGTTGTGGCAGGGGGAACTGAAGCTTTCTTT
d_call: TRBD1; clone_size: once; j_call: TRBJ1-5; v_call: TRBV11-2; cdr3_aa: CASSSGQANQPQHF; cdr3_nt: TGTGCCAGCAGCTCGGGACAGGCAAATCAGCCCCAGCATTTT
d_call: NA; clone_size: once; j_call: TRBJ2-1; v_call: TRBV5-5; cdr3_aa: CASSLGGTPGNEQFF; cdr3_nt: TGTGCCAGCAGCTTGGGGGGTACCCCAGGGAATGAGCAGTTCTTC
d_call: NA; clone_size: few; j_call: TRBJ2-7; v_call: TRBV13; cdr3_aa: CASSTSGRYYEQYF; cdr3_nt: TGTGCCAGCAGCACTTCGGGACGATACTACGAGCAGTACTTC
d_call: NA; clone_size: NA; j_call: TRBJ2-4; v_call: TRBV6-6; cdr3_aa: CASSHGSLAKNIQYF; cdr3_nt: TGTGCCAGCAGTCACGGATCTCTAGCCAAAAACATTCAGTACTTC
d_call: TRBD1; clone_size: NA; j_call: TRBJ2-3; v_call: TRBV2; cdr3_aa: CASSARQGRTDTQYF; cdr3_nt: TGTGCCAGCAGTGCGAGACAGGGACGAACAGATACGCAGTATTTT
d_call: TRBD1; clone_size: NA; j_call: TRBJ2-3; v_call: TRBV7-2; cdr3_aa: CASSSRQGRTDTQYF; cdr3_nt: TGTGCCAGCAGCTCCAGACAGGGTAGGACAGATACGCAGTATTTT
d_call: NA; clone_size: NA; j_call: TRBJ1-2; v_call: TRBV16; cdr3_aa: CASSDYGAGYTF; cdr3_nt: TGTGCCAGCAGTGACTATGGGGCCGGCTACACCTTC
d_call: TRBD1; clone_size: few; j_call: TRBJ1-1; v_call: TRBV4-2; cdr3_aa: CASSQARDRGTEAFF; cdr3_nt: TGTGCCAGCAGCCAAGCCCGGGACAGGGGCACTGAAGCTTTCTTT
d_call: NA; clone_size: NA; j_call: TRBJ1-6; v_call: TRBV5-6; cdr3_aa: CASSLFQNGDSPLHF; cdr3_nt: TGTGCCAGCAGCTTGTTCCAAAACGGGGATTCACCCCTCCACTTT
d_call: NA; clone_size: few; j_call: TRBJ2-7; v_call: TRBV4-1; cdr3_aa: CASSQDQLASYEQYF; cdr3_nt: TGCGCCAGCAGCCAAGATCAACTAGCCTCCTACGAGCAGTACTTC
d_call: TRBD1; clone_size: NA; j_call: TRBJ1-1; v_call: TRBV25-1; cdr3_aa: CASIRTGETEAFF; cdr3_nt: TGTGCCAGCATCAGGACAGGGGAAACTGAAGCTTTCTTT
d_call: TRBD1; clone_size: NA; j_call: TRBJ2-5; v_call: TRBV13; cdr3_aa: CASSLVQRWTGGQETQYF; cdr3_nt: TGTGCCAGCAGCTTAGTTCAAAGGTGGACAGGGGGGCAAGAGACCCAGTACTTC
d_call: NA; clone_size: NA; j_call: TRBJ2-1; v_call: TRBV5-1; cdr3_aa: CASSDRPYYNEQFF; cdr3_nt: TGCGCCAGCAGTGACAGGCCCTACTACAATGAGCAGTTCTTC
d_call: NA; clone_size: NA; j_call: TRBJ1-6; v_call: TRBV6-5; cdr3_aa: CASSYGSGRNSPLHF; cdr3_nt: TGTGCCAGCAGTTACGGCTCAGGGCGAAATTCACCCCTCCACTTT
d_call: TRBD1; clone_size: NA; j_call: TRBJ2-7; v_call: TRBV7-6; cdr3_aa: CASSLGQGTYEQYF; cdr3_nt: TGTGCCAGCAGCCTCGGACAGGGGACCTACGAGCAGTACTTC
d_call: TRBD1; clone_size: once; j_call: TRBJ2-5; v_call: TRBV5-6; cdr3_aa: CASSFDRVETQYF; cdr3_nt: TGTGCCAGCAGTTTTGACAGGGTGGAGACCCAGTACTTC
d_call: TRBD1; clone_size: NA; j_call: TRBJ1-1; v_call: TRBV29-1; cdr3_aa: CSAQTGTGNTEAFF; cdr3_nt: TGCAGCGCTCAAACCGGGACAGGGAACACTGAAGCTTTCTTT
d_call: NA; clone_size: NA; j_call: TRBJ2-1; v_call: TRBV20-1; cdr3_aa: CSAGYNEQFF; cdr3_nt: TGCAGTGCTGGTTACAATGAGCAGTTCTTC
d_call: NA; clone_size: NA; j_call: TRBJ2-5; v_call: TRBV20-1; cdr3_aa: CSARAGETQYF; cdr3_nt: TGCAGTGCTAGAGCAGGGGAGACCCAGTACTTC
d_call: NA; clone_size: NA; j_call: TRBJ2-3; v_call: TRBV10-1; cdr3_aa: CASSERDTQYF; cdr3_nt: TGCGCCAGCAGTGAAAGGGATACGCAGTATTTT
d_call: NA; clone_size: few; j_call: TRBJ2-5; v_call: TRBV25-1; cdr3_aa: CASSERGQETQYF; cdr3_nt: TGTGCCAGCAGTGAACGGGGGCAAGAGACCCAGTACTTC
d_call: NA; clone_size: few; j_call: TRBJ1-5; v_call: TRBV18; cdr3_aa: CASSPLPTGSNQPQHF; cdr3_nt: TGTGCCAGCTCACCGCTTCCGACAGGTAGCAATCAGCCCCAGCATTTT
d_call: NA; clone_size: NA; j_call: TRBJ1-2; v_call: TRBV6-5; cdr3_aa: CASSYSSVRGGYTF; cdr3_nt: TGTGCCAGCAGTTACTCTTCGGTTCGTGGTGGCTACACCTTC
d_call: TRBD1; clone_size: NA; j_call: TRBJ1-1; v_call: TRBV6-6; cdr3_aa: CASSSQGQKTEAFF; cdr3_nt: TGTGCCAGCAGTTCCCAGGGACAGAAAACTGAAGCTTTCTTT
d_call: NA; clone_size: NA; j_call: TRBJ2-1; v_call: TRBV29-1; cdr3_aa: CSGGVNEQFF; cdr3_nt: TGCAGCGGGGGGGTGAATGAGCAGTTCTTC
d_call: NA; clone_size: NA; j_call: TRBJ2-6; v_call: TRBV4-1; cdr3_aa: CASSQDLGGPRAGANVLTF; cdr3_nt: TGCGCCAGCAGCCAAGATCTTGGGGGGCCAAGGGCTGGGGCCAACGTCCTGACTTTC
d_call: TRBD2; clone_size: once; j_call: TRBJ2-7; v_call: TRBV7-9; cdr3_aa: CASSLGGGSHEQYF; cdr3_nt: TGTGCCAGCAGCTTAGGGGGGGGGTCCCACGAGCAGTACTTC
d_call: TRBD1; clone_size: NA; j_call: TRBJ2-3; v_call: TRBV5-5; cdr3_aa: CASSSRAGTGYTDTQYF; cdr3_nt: TGTGCCAGCAGCTCCAGGGCTGGGACAGGGTACACAGATACGCAGTATTTT
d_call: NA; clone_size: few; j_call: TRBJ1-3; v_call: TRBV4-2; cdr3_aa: CASSLREAGNTIYF; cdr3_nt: TGTGCCAGCAGCCTCAGGGAAGCTGGAAACACCATATATTTT
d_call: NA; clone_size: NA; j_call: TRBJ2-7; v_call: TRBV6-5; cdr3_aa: CASSTTKLLTYEQYF; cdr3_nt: TGTGCCAGCAGTACCACGAAGTTGCTAACCTACGAGCAGTACTTC
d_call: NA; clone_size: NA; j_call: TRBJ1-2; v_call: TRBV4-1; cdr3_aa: CASSQVFRIRGGYTF; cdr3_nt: TGCGCCAGCAGCCAAGTATTTAGGATACGGGGTGGCTACACCTTC
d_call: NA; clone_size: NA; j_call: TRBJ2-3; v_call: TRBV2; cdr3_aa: CASSVRADTQYF; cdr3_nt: TGTGCCAGCAGCGTGAGAGCAGATACGCAGTATTTT
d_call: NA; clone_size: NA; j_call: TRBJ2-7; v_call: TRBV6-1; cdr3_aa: CAAARGPYEQYF; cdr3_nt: TGTGCCGCGGCCAGGGGTCCCTACGAGCAGTACTTC